A selection of T cell receptor beta chains follows, all from one sample in a study of blood T cell repertoires in COVID-19. TCRdb's copy holds only in-frame clones and misses some; the assay was immunoSEQ multiplex PCR. The repertoire holds 150,000 to 200,000 clones, with about 90% as singletons. Sequenced input: peripheral blood. These TCRs come from a man in his forties or fifties with acute or convalescent COVID-19. CDR3s include the opening cysteine and the closing phenylalanine or tryptophan. The order of the fields is D gene, J gene, V gene, clone size, CDR3 protein, CDR3 DNA. D genes are given only for firm matches. Size is omitted from some rows. Given values are once, few, many or a class for expanded clones.

>.|TRBJ2-1|TRBV28|.
CASSLSQGGSYNEQFF
TGTGCCAGCAGTTTATCCCAGGGGGGCTCCTACAATGAGCAGTTCTTC
>.|TRBJ1-5|TRBV7-2|.
CASSLFPGRNQPQHF
TGTGCCAGCAGCTTATTTCCAGGGAGGAATCAGCCCCAGCATTTT
>.|TRBJ2-7|TRBV28|few
CASSLFGYEQYF
TGTGCCAGCAGTTTATTCGGGTACGAGCAGTACTTC
>.|TRBJ2-5|TRBV19|once
CASSRRGGEETQYF
TGTGCCAGTAGTAGGAGGGGAGGTGAAGAGACCCAGTACTTC
>TRBD1|TRBJ1-3|TRBV30|.
CAWGQGASGNTIYF
TGTGCCTGGGGACAGGGGGCCTCTGGAAACACCATATATTTT
>TRBD2|TRBJ2-5|TRBV6-2/TRBV6-3|.
CASSYDVRGGETQYF
TGTGCCAGCAGTTACGATGTGCGGGGGGGAGAGACCCAGTACTTC
>.|TRBJ2-5|TRBV13|.
CASSSRTAEETQYF
TGTGCCAGCAGCTCCCGGACAGCAGAAGAGACCCAGTACTTC
>.|TRBJ2-7|TRBV25-1|.
CASSEFSSGEQYF
TGTGCCAGCAGTGAGTTTTCCTCCGGTGAGCAGTACTTC
>.|TRBJ2-7|TRBV7-2|.
CASSLVGQGRNAYEQYF
TGTGCCAGCAGCTTAGTGGGGCAGGGGAGAAACGCCTACGAGCAGTACTTC
>.|TRBJ1-1|TRBV6-5|.
CASSYGHTTEAFF
TGTGCCAGCAGTTACGGACATACCACTGAAGCTTTCTTT
>TRBD2|TRBJ2-5|TRBV28|once
CASKGASGGTKETQYF
TGTGCCAGCAAGGGGGCTAGCGGGGGAACAAAAGAGACCCAGTACTTC
>TRBD2|TRBJ2-5|TRBV27|.
CASSTSDQETQYF
TGTGCCAGCAGTACTAGCGACCAAGAGACCCAGTACTTC
>.|TRBJ2-2|TRBV7-9|.
CASSGKQGPIPNTGELFF
TGTGCCAGCAGCGGAAAACAGGGACCCATCCCGAACACCGGGGAGCTGTTTTTT
>TRBD1|TRBJ1-2|TRBV7-9|.
CASSSGTGLEGYTF
TGTGCCAGCAGTTCCGGGACAGGGCTCGAGGGCTACACCTTC
>TRBD2|TRBJ2-3|TRBV27|.
CASSFGTSLDTQYF
TGTGCCAGCAGTTTCGGGACTAGCCTAGATACGCAGTATTTT
>.|TRBJ1-5|TRBV2|.
CASNRGSNQPQHF
TGTGCCAGCAATCGGGGTAGCAATCAGCCCCAGCATTTT
>TRBD1|TRBJ2-6|TRBV6-6|.
CASSTTQGQGAKLSGANVLTF
TGTGCCAGCAGCACTACCCAGGGACAGGGGGCTAAACTCTCTGGGGCCAACGTCCTGACTTTC
>TRBD1|TRBJ1-3|TRBV5-5|.
CASSPLPGQGAGNTIYF
TGTGCCAGCAGCCCCCTACCGGGACAGGGAGCCGGAAACACCATATATTTT
>TRBD2|TRBJ2-7|TRBV9|.
CASSVAGLAGPYEQYF
TGTGCCAGCAGCGTAGCAGGACTAGCGGGCCCCTACGAGCAGTACTTC
>TRBD2|TRBJ2-5|TRBV5-1|.
CASRHSPGLAGAGETQYF
TGCGCCAGCAGACATAGCCCGGGACTAGCGGGAGCAGGAGAGACCCAGTACTTC
>TRBD2|TRBJ2-7|TRBV11-2|.
CASRQWGGSSYEQYF
TGTGCCAGCAGACAGTGGGGCGGGAGTAGCTACGAGCAGTACTTC
>.|TRBJ2-3|TRBV7-2|.
CASTLQSSTDTQYF
TGTGCCAGCACCCTACAGTCCTCCACAGATACGCAGTATTTT
>.|TRBJ1-1|TRBV5-1|.
CASSPQGNTEAFF
TGCGCCAGCAGCCCCCAGGGGAACACTGAAGCTTTCTTT
>TRBD1|TRBJ2-7|TRBV5-5|.
CASSTDRVSYEQYF
TGTGCCAGCAGCACGGACAGGGTCTCCTACGAGCAGTACTTC
>TRBD1|TRBJ2-1|TRBV5-1|.
CASSRGQGYNEQFF
TGCGCCAGCAGCCGGGGACAGGGGTACAATGAGCAGTTCTTC
>TRBD2|TRBJ2-7|TRBV7-9|.
CASSSGLAGGPAYEQYF
TGTGCCAGCAGCTCTGGACTAGCGGGAGGGCCGGCCTACGAGCAGTACTTC
>.|TRBJ1-4|TRBV9|few
CASSVGGWGRNEKLFF
TGTGCCAGCAGCGTAGGGGGTTGGGGGCGTAATGAAAAACTGTTTTTT
>.|TRBJ2-2|TRBV25-1|.
CASSETGYDTGELFF
TGTGCCAGCAGTGAGACCGGGTATGACACCGGGGAGCTGTTTTTT
>.|TRBJ2-2|TRBV10-1|.
CASSGQQNTGELFF
TGCGCCAGCAGTGGACAGCAGAACACCGGGGAGCTGTTTTTT
>.|TRBJ2-1|TRBV5-1|few
CASSFGQTLNEQFF
TGCGCCAGCAGCTTTGGGCAGACCCTAAATGAGCAGTTCTTC
>.|TRBJ1-1|TRBV6-7|few
CASSFGQKDTEAFF
TGTGCCAGCAGTTTCGGACAGAAGGACACTGAAGCTTTCTTT
>TRBD2|TRBJ2-1|TRBV10-3|.
CAISERTSGIYNEQFF
TGTGCCATCAGTGAGAGGACTAGCGGGATTTACAATGAGCAGTTCTTC
>.|TRBJ1-5|TRBV19|.
CASSITTSNQPQHF
TGTGCCAGTAGTATAACTACAAGCAATCAGCCCCAGCATTTT
>TRBD1|TRBJ2-3|TRBV2|.
CASRVDGQGAKYF
TGTGCCAGCAGGGTAGACGGACAGGGGGCTAAGTATTTT
>TRBD1|TRBJ2-7|TRBV6-5|.
CASILTGDYEQYF
TGTGCCAGCATCCTGACAGGGGACTACGAGCAGTACTTC
>.|TRBJ1-3|TRBV28|.
CASSLTYELSGNTIYF
TGTGCCAGCAGTTTAACCTACGAACTCTCTGGAAACACCATATATTTT
>TRBD1|TRBJ1-2|TRBV13|few
CASSRGQVYGYTF
TGTGCCAGCAGCCGGGGACAGGTCTATGGCTACACCTTC
>TRBD2|TRBJ2-7|TRBV5-1|.
CASSSLAEPYEQYF
TGCGCCAGCAGCTCACTAGCGGAGCCCTACGAGCAGTACTTC
>TRBD2|TRBJ2-1|TRBV7-2|.
CASSYRLAGWNEQFF
TGTGCCAGCAGCTATCGACTAGCGGGGTGGAATGAGCAGTTCTTC
>.|TRBJ1-5|TRBV28|.
CASSRQSHQPQHF
TGTGCCAGCAGCCGACAGTCACATCAGCCCCAGCATTTT
>.|TRBJ2-2|TRBV18|.
CASSPWAVSNTGELFF
TGTGCCAGCTCACCTTGGGCAGTCTCCAACACCGGGGAGCTGTTTTTT
>.|TRBJ1-5|TRBV28|once
CASSSLGNQPQHF
TGTGCCAGCAGTTCTCTTGGCAATCAGCCCCAGCATTTT